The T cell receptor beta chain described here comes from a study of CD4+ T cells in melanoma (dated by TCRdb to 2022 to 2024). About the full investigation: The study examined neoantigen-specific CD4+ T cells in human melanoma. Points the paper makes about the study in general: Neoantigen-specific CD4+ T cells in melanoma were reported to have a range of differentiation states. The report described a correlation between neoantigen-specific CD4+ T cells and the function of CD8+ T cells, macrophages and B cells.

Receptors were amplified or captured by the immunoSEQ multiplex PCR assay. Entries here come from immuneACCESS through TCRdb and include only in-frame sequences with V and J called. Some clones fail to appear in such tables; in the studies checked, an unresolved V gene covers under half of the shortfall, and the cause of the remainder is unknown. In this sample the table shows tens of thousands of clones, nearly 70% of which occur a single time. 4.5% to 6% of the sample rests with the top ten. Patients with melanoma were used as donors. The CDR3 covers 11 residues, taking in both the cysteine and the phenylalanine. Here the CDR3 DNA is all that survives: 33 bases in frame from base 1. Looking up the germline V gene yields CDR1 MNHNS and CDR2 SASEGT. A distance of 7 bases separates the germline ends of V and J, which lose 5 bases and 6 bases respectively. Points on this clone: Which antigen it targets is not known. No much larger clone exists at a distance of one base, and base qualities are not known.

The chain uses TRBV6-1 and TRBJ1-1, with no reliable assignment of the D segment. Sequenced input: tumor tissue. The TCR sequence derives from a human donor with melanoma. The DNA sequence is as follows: TGTGCCAGCAGTTTAGTCTCTGAAGCTTTCTTT. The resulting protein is CASSLVSEAFF.